Listed here are 9 T cell receptor beta chains from one sample, sequenced in a study of blood T cell repertoires in COVID-19. Libraries were prepared by immunoSEQ multiplex PCR; TCRdb keeps only in-frame clonotypes and omits some of them. The data show tens of thousands of clones, around 80% seen once. The sequenced sample was peripheral blood. These receptors all stem from a human donor in a cohort sampled during active COVID-19.

The genes are TRBV4-1 and TRBJ1-5; TRBD1 aligns across 9 bases. The trim removed 4 bases at V and 2 bases at J, leaving 9 bases unmatched. Looked up from germline, CDR1 is MGHRA and CDR2 is YSYEKL. The CDR3 loop spans 17 amino acids. CDR3 loop: CASSPSTGGMGNQPQHF. The DNA of the CDR3 is TGCGCCAGCAGCCCCTCGACAGGGGGTATGGGCAATCAGCCCCAGCATTTT.

The V call is TRBV7-9, the J call TRBJ2-3; 9 bases fit TRBD1. CDR1 and CDR2 (germline): SEHNR, FQNEAQ (reference sequence). Germline trimming cut 5 bases from V and 2 bases from J; bases unmatched to any gene: 5. CDR3 length: 15 residues. The CDR3 region has the DNA TGTGCCAGCAGCCCCGGACAGGGGTACACAGATACGCAGTATTTT. Translated, it gives CASSPGQGYTDTQYF.

This clone has more than one count but fewer than ten. The V and J genes are TRBV6-5 and TRBJ1-6; a weak D match, TRBD1 (5 bases). The CDR3 runs to 12 residues. V shed 8 bases and J shed 11 bases, with 13 bases lying between them. From germline, CDR1 is MNHEY and CDR2 SVGAGI. In nucleotides, the CDR3 is TGTGCCAGCCGCCGGCCGGGGGCACCCCTCCACTTT. Protein: CASRRPGAPLHF.

The chain has TRBV11-3 and TRBJ2-7; TRBD1 matches at 9 bases. CDR1 is SGHNT and CDR2 is YENEEA in the germline V gene. The junction had 13 bases not matched to a gene; V was cut back by 5 bases and J by 5 bases. CDR3 size: 16 residues. CDR3 sequence: CASSPGTGIRADEQYF. The CDR3, as DNA: TGTGCCAGCAGCCCCGGGACAGGGATCAGGGCCGACGAGCAGTACTTC.

This clone has a handful of counts. The chain combines TRBV19 with TRBJ1-5, with D possibly being TRBD1 (6 bases). V lost 9 bases and J lost 2, with 8 bases in between. The CDR3 has 12 amino acids. Germline V gives CDR1 LNHDA, CDR2 SQIVND (reference sequence). Here the CDR3 reads CASRGGNQPQHF. The CDR3 nucleotides read TGTGCCAGCAGGGGTGGCAATCAGCCCCAGCATTTT.

This rearrangement joins TRBV1 to TRBJ2-2; TRBD2, the D gene given by the table, was not confirmed from the DNA. TRBV1 is classified as a pseudogene. The CDR3 consists of 12 residues. CDR3 in amino acids: CTSSHPTGELFF. The CDR3 DNA reads as TGCACCAGCAGCCATCCGACCGGGGAGCTGTTTTTT.

The chain uses TRBV10-3 and TRBJ2-1; D perhaps matches TRBD2 (6 bases). CDR1 is ENHRY, CDR2 SYGVKD, per germline. CDR3 length: 13 residues. The V gene lost 6 bases and the J gene lost 2 bases, with 8 bases spanning the gap. The CDR3 region is CAIRGGTYNEQFF. The CDR3 DNA sequence: TGTGCCATCAGGGGCGGGACCTACAATGAGCAGTTCTTC.

The rearrangement uses TRBV12-3 or TRBV12-4 and TRBJ2-7; D is possibly TRBD2 (6 bases). The CDR3 contains 12 residues. Trimming stripped 6 bases from V and 0 bases from J, with 6 bases between. CDR3 in DNA: TGTGCCAGCAGGGGGGGCTCCTACGAGCAGTACTTC. Protein product: CASRGGSYEQYF.

This chain links TRBV7-3 with TRBJ1-2; 7 bases are a match to TRBD1. The trim removed 5 bases at V and 7 bases at J, leaving 13 bases unmatched. This CDR3 is 15 amino acids long. The germline V gene has CDR1 SGHTA and CDR2 FQGTGA. The CDR3 sequence: CASSPHPGGTLGYTF. DNA for the CDR3: TGTGCCAGCAGCCCCCACCCAGGGGGAACCCTTGGCTACACCTTC. Combining the CDR3 with reference TRBV7-3 and TRBJ1-2 gives the whole variable domain GAGVSQTPSNKVTEKGKYVELRCDPISGHTALYWYRQSLGQGPEFLIYFQGTGAADDSGLPNDRFFAVRPEGSVSTLKIQRTERGDSAVYLCASSPHPGGTLGYTFGSGTRLTVV.